This TCR beta chain came from a study of blood T cell repertoires in COVID-19 (dated by TCRdb to about 2020). With respect to the entire study: Samples from collaborators originated in the United States, Italy and Spain and spanned both the acute and convalescent phases of COVID-19. The material from the prospective study consisted of cDNA or gDNA derived from T cells, B-cell-depleted T cells, or PBMCs. The dataset comprised deeply sampled blood TCRbeta repertoires from subjects exposed to, actively infected with, or recovered from COVID-19. The repertoires were released in a freely available public database intended as a resource for research on the immune response to SARS-CoV-2. The samples were drawn from the first 160 participants of the ongoing ImmuneRACE study and from 1,254 subjects provided by 6 global collaborators. A de-identified subject ID, COVID-19 status, age in years and sex were almost always included in the sample metadata. Where available, HLA class I and class II types were obtained from metadata supplied by the sample provider rather than from assay-based typing. The paper as a whole reports these results and caveats: The quantity of clinical and demographic metadata differed by source and by participant and was supplied without curation.

The germline V gene yields SGDLS for CDR1 and YYNGEE for CDR2. The CDR3 numbers 17 residues from cysteine through phenylalanine. The only DNA kept is the CDR3, 51 bases in frame from the first base. V is pruned by 1 base and J by 5 bases, leaving 12 bases of the junction without a gene match. Remarks on this clone: Its antigen target is currently unknown. No base quality information exists; no much larger clone differs at one position.

TCRbeta CDR3 regions were amplified from genomic DNA by means of the immunoSEQ Assay, a bias-controlled multiplex PCR. The published analysis was carried out like this. The number of nucleated cells in each sample was estimated by amplification of reference gene primers within the assay. Sequence reads were collapsed and filtered to measure the absolute abundance of every unique TCRbeta CDR3 rearrangement. Productive Simpson clonality was computed per sample as the square root of Simpson's diversity index over productive rearrangements. Sourced from immuneACCESS, this table was stored by TCRdb with only in-frame sequences that have V and J called. A share of the clones is absent; for the studies checked, an unresolved V gene accounts for under half, and the remainder has no known explanation. D and trimming were read from the DNA, whereas the V and J calls and clone size are those reported in that table. The sample yields around 170,000 clones; around 84% were counted once. The ten largest clones capture 13% to 15% of the sample.

Collaborating institutions collected whole blood in K2EDTA tubes following their own protocols. For TCRbeta analysis, collaborator samples were shipped as frozen whole blood, as isolated PBMCs, or as DNA extracted from either sample type. The chain uses TRBV9 and TRBJ2-7; 10 junctional bases match TRBD2. The sample comprised peripheral blood. The receptor's source is a man aged 25 to 45 with active or convalescent COVID-19. The DNA sequence follows: TGTGCCAGCAGCGTAATCATCGGGCTAGCGGGAGTCCACGAGCAGTACTTC. It is translated as CASSVIIGLAGVHEQYF.